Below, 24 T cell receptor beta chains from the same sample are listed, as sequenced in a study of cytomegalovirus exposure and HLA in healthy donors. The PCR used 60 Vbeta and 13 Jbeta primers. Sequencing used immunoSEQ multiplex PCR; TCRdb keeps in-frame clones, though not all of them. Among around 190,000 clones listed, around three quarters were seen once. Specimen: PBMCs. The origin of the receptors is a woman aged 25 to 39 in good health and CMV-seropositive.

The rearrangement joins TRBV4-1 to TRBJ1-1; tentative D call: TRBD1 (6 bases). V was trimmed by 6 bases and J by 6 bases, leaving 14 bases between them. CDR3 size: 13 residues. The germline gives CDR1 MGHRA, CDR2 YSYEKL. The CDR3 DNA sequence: TGCGCCAGCAGACTACAGGGAACCTCTGAAGCTTTCTTT. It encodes CASRLQGTSEAFF.

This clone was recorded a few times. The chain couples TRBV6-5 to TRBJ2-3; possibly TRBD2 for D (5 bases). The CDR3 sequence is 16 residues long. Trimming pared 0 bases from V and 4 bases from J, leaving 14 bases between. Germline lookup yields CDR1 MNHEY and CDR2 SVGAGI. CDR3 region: CASSYSFGGAADTQYF. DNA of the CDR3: TGTGCCAGCAGTTACTCCTTTGGTGGAGCGGCAGATACGCAGTATTTT.

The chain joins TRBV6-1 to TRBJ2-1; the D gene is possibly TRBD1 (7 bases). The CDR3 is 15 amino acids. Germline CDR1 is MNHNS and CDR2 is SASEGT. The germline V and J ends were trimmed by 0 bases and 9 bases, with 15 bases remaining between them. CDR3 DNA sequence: TGTGCCAGCAGTGAAGCGCTTCTGCGGGACAGTGAGCAGTTCTTC. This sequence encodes CASSEALLRDSEQFF.

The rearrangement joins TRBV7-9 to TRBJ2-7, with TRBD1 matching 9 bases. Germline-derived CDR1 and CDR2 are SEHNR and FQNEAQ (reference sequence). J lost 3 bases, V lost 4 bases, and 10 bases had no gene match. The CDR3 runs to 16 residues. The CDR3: CASSSPIPGQGYEQYF. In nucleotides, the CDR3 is TGTGCCAGCAGCTCCCCCATTCCGGGACAGGGCTACGAGCAGTACTTC.

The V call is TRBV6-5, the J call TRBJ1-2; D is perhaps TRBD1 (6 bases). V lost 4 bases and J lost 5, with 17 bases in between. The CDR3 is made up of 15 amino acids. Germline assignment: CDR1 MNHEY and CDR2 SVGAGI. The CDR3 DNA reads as TGTGCCAGCAGTTGGCTGGGGGGGGCAGAGTATGGCTACACCTTC. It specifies CASSWLGGAEYGYTF.

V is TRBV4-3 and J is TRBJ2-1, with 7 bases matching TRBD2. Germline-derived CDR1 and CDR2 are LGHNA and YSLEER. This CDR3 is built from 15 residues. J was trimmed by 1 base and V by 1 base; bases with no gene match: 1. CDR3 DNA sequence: TGCGCCAGCAGCCAAGCTAGCGGTTCCTACAATGAGCAGTTCTTC. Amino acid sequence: CASSQASGSYNEQFF.

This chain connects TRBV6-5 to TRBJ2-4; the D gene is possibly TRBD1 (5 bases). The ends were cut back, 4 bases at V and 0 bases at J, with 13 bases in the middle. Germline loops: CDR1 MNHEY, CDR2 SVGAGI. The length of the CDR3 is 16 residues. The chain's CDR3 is CASSSLSGLAKNIQYF. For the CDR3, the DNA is TGTGCCAGCAGTTCCCTTTCAGGGCTAGCCAAAAACATTCAGTACTTC.

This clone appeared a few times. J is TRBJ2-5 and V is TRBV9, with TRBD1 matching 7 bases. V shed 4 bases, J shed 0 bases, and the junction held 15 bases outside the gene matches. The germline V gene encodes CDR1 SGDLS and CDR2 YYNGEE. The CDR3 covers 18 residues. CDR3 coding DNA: TGTGCCAGCAGCCCCTCTAGAGGGGGCCTAAAGAACCAAGAGACCCAGTACTTC. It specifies CASSPSRGGLKNQETQYF. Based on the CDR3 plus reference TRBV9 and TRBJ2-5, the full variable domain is DSGVTQTPKHLITATGQRVTLRCSPRSGDLSVYWYQQSLDQGLQFLIQYYNGEERAKGNILERFSAQQFPDLHSELNLSSLELGDSALYFCASSPSRGGLKNQETQYFGPGTRLLVL.

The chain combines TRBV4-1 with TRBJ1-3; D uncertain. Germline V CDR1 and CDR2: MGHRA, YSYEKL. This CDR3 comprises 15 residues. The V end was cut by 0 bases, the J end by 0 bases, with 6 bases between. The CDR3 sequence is CASSQDSTSGNTIYF. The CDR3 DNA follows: TGCGCCAGCAGCCAAGACAGTACCTCTGGAAACACCATATATTTT.

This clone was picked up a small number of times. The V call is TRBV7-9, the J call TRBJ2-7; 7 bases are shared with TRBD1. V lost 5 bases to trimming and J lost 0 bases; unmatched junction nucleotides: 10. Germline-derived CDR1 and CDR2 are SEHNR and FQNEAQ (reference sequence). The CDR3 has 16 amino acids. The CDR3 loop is CASSQRTGKLSYEQYF. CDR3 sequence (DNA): TGTGCCAGCAGCCAACGGACAGGAAAACTCTCCTACGAGCAGTACTTC.

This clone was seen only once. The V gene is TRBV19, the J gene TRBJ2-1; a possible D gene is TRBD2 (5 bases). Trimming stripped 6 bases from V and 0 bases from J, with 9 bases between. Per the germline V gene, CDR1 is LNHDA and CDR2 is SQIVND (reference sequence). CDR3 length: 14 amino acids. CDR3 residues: CASRGGSSYNEQFF. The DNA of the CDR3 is TGTGCCAGTAGGGGTGGGAGCTCCTACAATGAGCAGTTCTTC. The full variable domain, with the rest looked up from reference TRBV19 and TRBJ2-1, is DGGITQSPKYLFRKEGQNVTLSCEQNLNHDAMYWYRQDPGQGLRLIYYSQIVNDFQKGDIAEGYSVSREKKESFPLTVTSAQKNPTAFYLCASRGGSSYNEQFFGPGTRLTVL.

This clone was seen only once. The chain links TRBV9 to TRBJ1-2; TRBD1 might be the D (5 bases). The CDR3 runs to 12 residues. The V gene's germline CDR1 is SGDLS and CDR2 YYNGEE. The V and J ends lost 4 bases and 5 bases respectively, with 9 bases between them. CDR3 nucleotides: TGTGCCAGCAGCCCGGGGGGGTATGGCTACACCTTC. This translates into CASSPGGYGYTF.

The CDR3 reads CASSPPDRAAEAFF. In DNA, the CDR3 is TGCGCCAGCAGCCCTCCGGACAGGGCGGCTGAAGCTTTCTTT. This chain connects TRBV4-1 to TRBJ1-1, with 8 bases matching TRBD1. Per germline, CDR1 MGHRA and CDR2 YSYEKL. The CDR3 runs 14 residues. V lost 4 bases and J lost 6; bases outside the gene matches: 7.

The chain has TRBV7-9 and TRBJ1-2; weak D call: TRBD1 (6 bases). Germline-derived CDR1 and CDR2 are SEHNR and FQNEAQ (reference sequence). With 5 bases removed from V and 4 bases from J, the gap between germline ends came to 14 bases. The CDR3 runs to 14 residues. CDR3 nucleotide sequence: TGTGCCAGCAGCGAACAGACAGGATTCTATGGCTACACCTTC. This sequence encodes CASSEQTGFYGYTF.

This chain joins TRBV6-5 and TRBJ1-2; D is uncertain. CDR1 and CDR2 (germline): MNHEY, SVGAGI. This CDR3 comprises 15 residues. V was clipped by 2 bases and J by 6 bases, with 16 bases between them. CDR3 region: CASSYGSLEDDGYTF. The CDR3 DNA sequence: TGTGCCAGCAGTTACGGGTCGCTTGAGGATGATGGCTACACCTTC.

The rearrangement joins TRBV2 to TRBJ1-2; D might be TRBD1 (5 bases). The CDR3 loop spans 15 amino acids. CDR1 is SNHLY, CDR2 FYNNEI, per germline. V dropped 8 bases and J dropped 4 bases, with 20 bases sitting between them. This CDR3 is CASHPQPQARYGYTF. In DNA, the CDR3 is TGTGCCAGCCATCCGCAGCCACAGGCACGCTATGGCTACACCTTC.

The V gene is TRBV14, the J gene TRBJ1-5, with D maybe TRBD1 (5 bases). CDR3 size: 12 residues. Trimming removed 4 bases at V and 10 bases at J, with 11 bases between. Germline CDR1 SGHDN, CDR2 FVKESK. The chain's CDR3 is CASSLITGPQHF. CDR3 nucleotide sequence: TGTGCCAGCAGCCTTATCACAGGACCCCAGCATTTT.

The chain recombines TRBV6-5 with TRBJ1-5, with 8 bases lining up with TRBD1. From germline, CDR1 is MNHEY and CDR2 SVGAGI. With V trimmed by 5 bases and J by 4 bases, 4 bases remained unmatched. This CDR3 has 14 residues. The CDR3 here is CASSIDRGNQPQHF. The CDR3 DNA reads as TGTGCCAGCAGTATCGACAGGGGTAATCAGCCCCAGCATTTT.

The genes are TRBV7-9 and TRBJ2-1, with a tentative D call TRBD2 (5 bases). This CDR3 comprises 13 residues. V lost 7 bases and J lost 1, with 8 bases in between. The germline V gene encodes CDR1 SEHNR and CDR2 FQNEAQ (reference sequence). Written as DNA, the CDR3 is TGTGCCAGCAATCAGCGGTCCTACAATGAGCAGTTCTTC. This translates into CASNQRSYNEQFF.

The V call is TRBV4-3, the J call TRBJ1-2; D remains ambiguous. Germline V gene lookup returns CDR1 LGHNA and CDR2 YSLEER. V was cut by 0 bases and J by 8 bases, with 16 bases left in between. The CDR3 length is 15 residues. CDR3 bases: TGCGCCAGCAGCCAAGATGGAGGCCAGGTCGAAGGCTACACCTTC. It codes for CASSQDGGQVEGYTF.

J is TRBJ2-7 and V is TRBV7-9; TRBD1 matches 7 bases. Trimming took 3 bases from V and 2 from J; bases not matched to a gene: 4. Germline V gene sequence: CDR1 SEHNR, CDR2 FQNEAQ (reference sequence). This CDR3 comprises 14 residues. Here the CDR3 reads CASSFGQAPYEQYF. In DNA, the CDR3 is TGTGCCAGCAGCTTCGGACAGGCCCCCTACGAGCAGTACTTC.

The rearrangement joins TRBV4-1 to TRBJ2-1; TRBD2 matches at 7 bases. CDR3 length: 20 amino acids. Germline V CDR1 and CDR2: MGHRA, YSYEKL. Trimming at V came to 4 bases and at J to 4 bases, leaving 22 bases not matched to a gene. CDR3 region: CASSPGRVHLGTLGYNEQFF. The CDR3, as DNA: TGCGCCAGCAGCCCAGGGAGGGTTCATTTGGGGACTCTCGGGTACAATGAGCAGTTCTTC.

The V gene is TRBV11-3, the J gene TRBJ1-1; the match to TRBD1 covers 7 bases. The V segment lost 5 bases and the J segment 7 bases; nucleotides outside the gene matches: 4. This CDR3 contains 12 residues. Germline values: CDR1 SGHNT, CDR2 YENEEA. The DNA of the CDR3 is TGTGCCAGCAGCCGGGGACAGTTTGAAGCTTTCTTT. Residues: CASSRGQFEAFF.

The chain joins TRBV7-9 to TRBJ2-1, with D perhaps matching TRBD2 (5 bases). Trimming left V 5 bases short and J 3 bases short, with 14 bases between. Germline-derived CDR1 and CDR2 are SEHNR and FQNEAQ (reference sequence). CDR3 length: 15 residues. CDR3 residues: CASSPYEEVYNEQFF. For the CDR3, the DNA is TGTGCCAGCAGCCCATACGAGGAGGTCTACAATGAGCAGTTCTTC.